The 28 T cell receptor beta chains presented below share a single source sample, sequenced in a study of T-cell reconstitution after alpha-beta-depleted transplantation in children. Unique molecular identifiers featured in how the TCRbeta library was prepared. TCRdb ran MiXCR on the PCR reads and lists one entry per CDR3 protein. This table has a few hundred thousand distinct CDR3 sequences, approximately 41% appearing once. Source: PBMCs, taken before TCRalphabeta/CD19-depleted stem cell transplant. Receptors originate from a girl aged 2 to 10 with aplastic anemia, due to receive a stem cell transplant.

At least ten counts were recorded for this clonotype. V and J are TRBV20-1 and TRBJ2-7; TRBD1 matches 11 bases. The trim removed 3 bases at V and 3 bases at J, leaving 4 bases unmatched. This CDR3 is built from 14 residues. The germline CDR1 and CDR2 sequences are DFQATT and SNEGSKA (reference sequence). The CDR3 bases are TGCAGTGCTAGGCCTGGGACAGGGGGCTACGAGCAGTACTTC. The encoded protein is CSARPGTGGYEQYF.

This clonotype was detected many times. The chain uses TRBV12-3 or TRBV12-4 and TRBJ2-2; D uncertain. The CDR3 sequence is 13 residues long. V was clipped by 6 bases and J by 6 bases, with 11 bases between them. The DNA for the CDR3 is TGTGCCAGCAGCGCCGGAATGGCCGGGGAGCTGTTTTTT. Encoded protein: CASSAGMAGELFF.

V gene TRBV20-1 combines with J gene TRBJ1-5; 9 positions match TRBD1. Germline CDR1 is DFQATT and CDR2 is SNEGSKA (reference sequence). V lost 4 bases to trimming and J lost 3 bases; unmatched junction nucleotides: 4. This CDR3 is 14 amino acids long. CDR3 protein: CSATGDRDNQPQHF. The CDR3 DNA reads as TGCAGTGCTACTGGGGACAGGGACAATCAGCCCCAGCATTTT.

The J gene is TRBJ2-3, the V gene TRBV20-1, with 7 bases matching TRBD1. CDR1 and CDR2 (germline): DFQATT, SNEGSKA (reference sequence). After removal of 4 bases from V and 3 bases from J, the junction contained 7 bases not matched to a gene. The length of the CDR3 is 14 residues. The CDR3 bases are TGCAGTGCTATCATCGGGACAGCGACAGATACGCAGTATTTT. It encodes CSAIIGTATDTQYF.

This chain connects TRBV12-3 or TRBV12-4 to TRBJ1-4; D gene ambiguous. V lost 0 bases and J 3 bases, leaving 11 bases between the germline ends. The CDR3 has 16 amino acids. DNA for the CDR3: TGTGCCAGCAGTTTAGCGAGTCGAGGTTCTAATGAAAAACTGTTTTTT. This gives the protein CASSLASRGSNEKLFF.

This clonotype showed up just a few times. The genes are TRBV5-1 and TRBJ2-1; 11 bases are shared with TRBD1. The CDR3 is 15 amino acids. The germline V gene has CDR1 SGHRS and CDR2 YFSETQ. Trimming at V came to 0 bases and at J to 10 bases, leaving 6 bases not matched to a gene. CDR3 sequence: CASSLAGTGGREQFF. The CDR3 DNA reads as TGCGCCAGCAGCTTGGCCGGGACAGGGGGTCGGGAGCAGTTCTTC.

This clonotype showed up many times. The CDR3, as DNA: TGTGCCAGCCGCTTCGACACGAACACCGGGGAGCTGTTTTTT. Protein product: CASRFDTNTGELFF. This sequence joins TRBV19 and TRBJ2-2; D is uncertain. Trimming stripped 9 bases from V and 0 bases from J, with 11 bases between. This CDR3 is built from 14 residues. Per the germline V gene, CDR1 is LNHDA and CDR2 is SQIVND (reference sequence).

The chain carries TRBV7-9 and TRBJ2-3, with D unresolved. Trimming took off 6 bases at V and 0 bases at J, with 16 bases between the two ends. The CDR3 has 16 residues. Germline V gene lookup returns CDR1 SEHNR and CDR2 FQNEAQ (reference sequence). CDR3 sequence: CASSWVPRLSTDTQYF. CDR3 in DNA: TGTGCCAGCAGTTGGGTCCCCAGGCTGAGCACAGATACGCAGTATTTT. Full variable domain (remainder filled in from reference TRBV7-9 and TRBJ2-3): DTGVSQNPRHKITKRGQNVTFRCDPISEHNRLYWYRQTLGQGPEFLTYFQNEAQLEKSRLLSDRFSAERPKGSFSTLEIQRTEQGDSAMYLCASSWVPRLSTDTQYFGPGTRLTVL.

This clonotype showed up just a few times. The DNA of the CDR3 is TGTGCCAGCAGCAGACAGGGGGAGAACACTGAAGCTTTCTTT. The encoded protein is CASSRQGENTEAFF. V and J are TRBV7-2 and TRBJ1-1; TRBD1 aligns across 9 bases. The CDR3 spans 14 residues. The germline V gene encodes CDR1 SGHTA and CDR2 FQGNSA. V was clipped by 5 bases and J by 1 base; unmatched bases: 2. The full variable domain, in which reference TRBV7-2 and TRBJ1-1 provide the parts outside the CDR3, is GAGVSQSPSNKVTEKGKDVELRCDPISGHTALYWYRQSLGQGLEFLIYFQGNSAPDKSGLPSDRFSAERTGGSVSTLTIQRTQQEDSAVYLCASSRQGENTEAFFGQGTRLTVV.

This sequence joins TRBV20-1 and TRBJ2-7; D assignment may be TRBD1 or TRBD2 (5 bases each). V was shortened by 2 bases and J by 1 base, with 21 bases between the two germline ends. This CDR3 is 17 amino acids long. CDR1 is DFQATT and CDR2 is SNEGSKA in the germline V gene (reference sequence). The CDR3 region is CSARPNPGAEVSYEQYF. CDR3 bases: TGCAGTGCTAGACCTAACCCTGGGGCGGAGGTATCCTACGAGCAGTACTTC.

J is TRBJ2-2 and V is TRBV12-3 or TRBV12-4; D gene unclear. V was cut by 3 bases and J by 0 bases, with 5 bases left in between. The CDR3 is 14 residues long. The CDR3 DNA is TGTGCCAGCAGTTTCTACTCGAACACCGGGGAGCTGTTTTTT. As protein: CASSFYSNTGELFF.

This rearrangement joins TRBV20-1 to TRBJ2-2; 11 bases are shared with TRBD2. Germline V gene lookup returns CDR1 DFQATT and CDR2 SNEGSKA (reference sequence). The CDR3 covers 15 residues. J gave up 3 bases and V 4 bases, and 4 bases lay outside the gene matches. In DNA form, the CDR3 reads TGCAGTGCTAACGCGGGACTAGCGGACACCGGGGAGCTGTTTTTT. It translates to CSANAGLADTGELFF.

As regards this clonotype: A much larger clone is a single base away; this may be a read error. This likely comes from a read error, as the CDR3 has no conserved phenylalanine or tryptophan at its end. The V gene is TRBV7-9, the J gene TRBJ2-7; D perhaps matches TRBD2 (5 bases). Germline-derived CDR1 and CDR2 are SEHNR and FQNEAQ (reference sequence). Trimming stripped 5 bases from V and 6 bases from J, with 20 bases between. The CDR3 is 15 residues long. CDR3 protein: CASSPSGGVRGEQYI. CDR3 nucleotides: TGTGCCAGCAGCCCAAGCGGTGGGGTACGCGGCGAGCAGTACATC.

This clonotype was detected a few times. V is TRBV12-3 or TRBV12-4 and J is TRBJ1-5, with 8 bases matching TRBD1. This CDR3 comprises 16 residues. With 3 bases clipped from V and 4 bases from J, the junction kept 8 bases outside the gene matches. This chain's CDR3 is CASSFTQGAPNQPQHF. The DNA of the CDR3 is TGTGCCAGCAGTTTTACGCAGGGGGCGCCAAATCAGCCCCAGCATTTT.

With regard to this clonotype: A single base separates this from a much larger clone, so it may be a read error. Given the absence of the conserved phenylalanine or tryptophan at the CDR3 end, a read error is likely. The CDR3 loop is CASSQELKAGPYSQFY. The CDR3 nucleotides read TGCGCCAGCAGCCAAGAATTAAAGGCAGGGCCTTACAGTCAGTTCTAC. The V and J genes are TRBV4-3 and TRBJ2-1; D is possibly TRBD1 (5 bases). Trimming stripped 0 bases from V and 13 bases from J, with 22 bases between. The germline V gene encodes CDR1 LGHNA and CDR2 YSLEER. The CDR3 sequence is 16 residues long.

The chain carries TRBV20-1 and TRBJ1-6, with D hard to call. This CDR3 is built from 17 residues. Germline V gives CDR1 DFQATT, CDR2 SNEGSKA (reference sequence). The V end was cut by 5 bases, the J end by 0 bases, with 17 bases between. Here the CDR3 reads CSASDLRESSYNSPLHF. As DNA, the CDR3 is TGCAGTGCTTCGGACCTCCGGGAAAGCTCCTATAATTCACCCCTCCACTTT.

This clonotype has just a few counts. This chain connects TRBV27 to TRBJ1-5; the D is unclear. The CDR3 covers 13 residues. Deletions cut 6 bases from V and 2 bases from J, with 8 bases between. Germline V gives CDR1 MNHEY, CDR2 SMNVEV (reference sequence). The CDR3 region is CASSVMGNQPQHF. CDR3 coding DNA: TGTGCCAGCAGCGTTATGGGCAATCAGCCCCAGCATTTT.

The chain joins TRBV5-1 to TRBJ2-7, with D tentatively TRBD2 (5 bases). V gave up 0 bases and J gave up 5 bases, with 12 bases separating them. The CDR3 totals 14 residues. The germline gives CDR1 SGHRS, CDR2 YFSETQ. The CDR3 sequence: CASSLASGLNEQYF. The CDR3 DNA reads as TGCGCCAGCAGCTTGGCCTCGGGGTTAAACGAGCAGTACTTC.

The rearrangement joins TRBV20-1 to TRBJ2-7; 8 bases map to TRBD2. The CDR3 has 13 residues. The ends lost 3 bases at V and 0 bases at J; junction bases unmatched: 1. The germline gives CDR1 DFQATT, CDR2 SNEGSKA (reference sequence). CDR3 loop: CSASGGASYEQYF. DNA of the CDR3: TGCAGTGCTAGCGGGGGGGCCTCCTACGAGCAGTACTTC.

The genes are TRBV20-1 and TRBJ2-7, with TRBD1 matching over 7 bases. The CDR3 sequence is 15 residues long. V lost 1 base and J lost 1; bases outside the gene matches: 7. CDR1 is DFQATT and CDR2 is SNEGSKA in the germline V gene (reference sequence). CDR3 region: CSARGGEGASYEQYF. The DNA for the CDR3 is TGCAGTGCTAGAGGGGGAGAGGGGGCATCCTACGAGCAGTACTTC.

Only a few counts were recorded for this clonotype. J is TRBJ2-1 and V is TRBV29-1; D not resolved. The germline V gene encodes CDR1 SQVTM and CDR2 ANQGSEA. The ends were cut back, 3 bases at V and 1 base at J, with 7 bases in the middle. The CDR3 runs to 13 residues. CDR3: CSVEAYSYNEQFF. DNA of the CDR3: TGCAGCGTTGAGGCTTATTCCTACAATGAGCAGTTCTTC.

V and J are TRBV6-5 and TRBJ2-3; a weak D match, TRBD2 (6 bases). The CDR3 has 17 amino acids. V gave up 0 bases and J gave up 1 base, with 14 bases separating them. CDR1 is MNHEY, CDR2 SVGAGI, per germline. CDR3 protein: CASSYSFLLAGTDTQYF. CDR3 sequence (DNA): TGTGCCAGCAGTTACTCGTTTTTACTAGCCGGCACAGATACGCAGTATTTT.

This clonotype was seen a handful of times. The chain has TRBV7-9 and TRBJ2-7; 9 bases are a match to TRBD1. This CDR3 has 15 amino acids. Germline loops: CDR1 SEHNR, CDR2 FQNEAQ (reference sequence). V lost 5 bases, J lost 3 bases, and 8 bases stayed unmatched. CDR3 amino acids: CASSPPGQGHYEQYF. The CDR3 nucleotides are TGTGCCAGCAGCCCCCCGGGACAGGGCCACTACGAGCAGTACTTC.

V gene TRBV24-1 combines with J gene TRBJ2-5, with TRBD2 matching 15 bases. CDR1 KGHDR and CDR2 SFDVKD come from the germline V gene. With 4 bases clipped from V and 5 bases from J, the junction kept 7 bases outside the gene matches. CDR3 length equals 17 residues. CDR3 sequence: CATSDPGLAGGSETQYF. CDR3 nucleotide sequence: TGTGCCACCAGTGACCCAGGACTAGCGGGGGGGTCTGAGACCCAGTACTTC.

This clonotype turned up a few times. V usage is TRBV5-1 and J usage is TRBJ2-5; the D gene is possibly TRBD2 (5 bases). In germline, CDR1 is SGHRS, CDR2 YFSETQ. V gave up 0 bases and J gave up 7 bases, with 16 bases separating them. The CDR3 extends over 15 amino acids. This CDR3 reads CASSLEYSTEGTQYF. The CDR3 DNA follows: TGCGCCAGCAGCTTGGAATACAGCACTGAGGGGACCCAGTACTTC. The whole variable domain, filled in from reference TRBV5-1 and TRBJ2-5, reads KAGVTQTPRYLIKTRGQQVTLSCSPISGHRSVSWYQQTPGQGLQFLFEYFSETQRNKGNFPGRFSGRQFSNSRSEMNVSTLELGDSALYLCASSLEYSTEGTQYFGPGTRLLVL.

This rearrangement joins TRBV10-3 to TRBJ2-7; no definite D call. Germline V gene lookup returns CDR1 ENHRY and CDR2 SYGVKD. V gave up 8 bases and J gave up 7 bases, with 15 bases separating them. The CDR3 contains 12 residues. CDR3 sequence: CAISLYTGEQYF. DNA for the CDR3: TGTGCCATCTCGTTATATACTGGTGAGCAGTACTTC.

The rearrangement joins TRBV5-1 to TRBJ2-3, with D maybe TRBD2 (5 bases). The CDR3 is 16 amino acids. Germline V gene sequence: CDR1 SGHRS, CDR2 YFSETQ. V was pared by 4 bases and J by 4 bases, with 19 bases between. This CDR3 reads CASSPVRVGISDTQYF. DNA for the CDR3: TGCGCCAGCAGCCCGGTACGGGTCGGGATCTCAGATACGCAGTATTTT.

The chain links TRBV2 to TRBJ2-5, with D unclear. CDR3 length: 13 residues. CDR1 and CDR2 from the germline V gene are SNHLY and FYNNEI. Trimming left V 5 bases short and J 5 bases short, with 12 bases between. CDR3 coding DNA: TGTGCCAGCAGTATCTCGGTGCGGGAGACCCAGTACTTC. It codes for CASSISVRETQYF. Together with reference TRBV2 and TRBJ2-5, the CDR3 gives the full variable domain: EPEVTQTPSHQVTQMGQEVILRCVPISNHLYFYWYRQILGQKVEFLVSFYNNEISEKSEIFDDQFSVERPDGSNFTLKIRSTKLEDSAMYFCASSISVRETQYFGPGTRLLVL.